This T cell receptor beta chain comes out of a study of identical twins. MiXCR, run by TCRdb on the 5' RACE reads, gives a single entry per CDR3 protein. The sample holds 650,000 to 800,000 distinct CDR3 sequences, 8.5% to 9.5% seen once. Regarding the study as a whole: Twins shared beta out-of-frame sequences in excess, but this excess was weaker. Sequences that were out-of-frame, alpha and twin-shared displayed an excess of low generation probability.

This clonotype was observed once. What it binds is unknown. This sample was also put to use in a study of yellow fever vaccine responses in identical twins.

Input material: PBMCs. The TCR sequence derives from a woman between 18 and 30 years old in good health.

CDR3 DNA sequence: TGTGCCAGCAGTGGACAGGGGGCGGACAATGAGCAGTTCTTC. Translation: CASSGQGADNEQFF. The chain is built from TRBV12-3 or TRBV12-4 and TRBJ2-1, with 11 bases aligning to TRBD1. J was trimmed by 5 bases and V by 5 bases; bases with no gene match: 2. The CDR3 is 14 residues long.